The 29 T cell receptor beta chains below all came from one sample that was sequenced in a study of shared clonotypes between healthy human individuals. Method: immunoSEQ multiplex PCR; TCRdb's copy keeps in-frame clones and lacks some. The sample shows more than 2,000,000 clones, 85% to 95% of them seen only once. What was sequenced was naive CD4+ T cells from PBMCs. Subset reported: CD45RA+ positively selected. Receptor source: a man between 18 and 29 years old in good health. Some clones in this sample may be carry-over from other donors' samples.

This sequence joins TRBV19 and TRBJ1-5; D is uncertain. The V gene's germline CDR1 is LNHDA and CDR2 SQIVND (reference sequence). The CDR3 runs 15 residues. V was pared by 2 bases and J by 3 bases, with 11 bases between. CDR3 loop: CASSISGPINQPQHF. Here the CDR3 DNA reads TGTGCCAGTAGTATATCCGGACCGATCAATCAGCCCCAGCATTTT.

This clone has a handful of counts. The genes are TRBV19 and TRBJ1-1; D is uncertain. CDR1 and CDR2 (germline): LNHDA, SQIVND (reference sequence). This CDR3 region has 15 residues. V was shortened by 6 bases and J by 1 base, with 15 bases between the two germline ends. CDR3 amino acids: CASRTLVTRNTEAFF. The CDR3 DNA reads TGTGCCAGTAGAACTCTTGTTACTCGGAACACTGAAGCTTTCTTT. The full variable domain, its missing parts supplied by reference TRBV19 and TRBJ1-1, is DGGITQSPKYLFRKEGQNVTLSCEQNLNHDAMYWYRQDPGQGLRLIYYSQIVNDFQKGDIAEGYSVSREKKESFPLTVTSAQKNPTAFYLCASRTLVTRNTEAFFGQGTRLTVV.

V usage is TRBV4-2 and J usage is TRBJ2-5, with D unclear. Trimming removed 7 bases from V and 0 bases from J, with 15 bases in between. This CDR3 has 15 residues. Germline V CDR1 and CDR2: LGHNA, YNFKEQ. The CDR3 DNA follows: TGTGCCAGCAAAGGGTCGACCTGGTACCAAGAGACCCAGTACTTC. Amino acids: CASKGSTWYQETQYF.

The V call is TRBV6-6, the J call TRBJ1-1; TRBD1 agrees at 10 bases. From germline, CDR1 is MNHNY and CDR2 SVGAGI (reference sequence). This CDR3 has 14 residues. Trimming cost V 0 bases and J 8 bases; bases outside gene matches: 3. The CDR3 DNA follows: TGTGCCAGCAGTTACTCCGACAGGGGGCAGGAAGCTTTCTTT. Residues: CASSYSDRGQEAFF.

The table lists this clone with a count of one. This same CDR3 is encoded by further DNA sequences in the sample. The rearrangement joins TRBV5-1 to TRBJ2-5, with D perhaps matching TRBD1 (6 bases). This CDR3 is 15 amino acids long. CDR1 and CDR2 from the germline V gene are SGHRS and YFSETQ. Trimming stripped 0 bases from V and 4 bases from J, with 13 bases between. The CDR3 sequence is CASSLGAGAGETQYF. The CDR3 DNA sequence: TGCGCCAGCAGCTTGGGCGCAGGGGCGGGAGAGACCCAGTACTTC.

The chain joins TRBV28 to TRBJ2-7; D might be TRBD1 (5 bases). Germline-derived CDR1 and CDR2 are MDHEN and SYDVKM. V dropped 6 bases and J dropped 7 bases, with 16 bases sitting between them. The CDR3 has 13 amino acids. CDR3 amino acids: CASSREQAWEQYF. The CDR3 DNA reads TGTGCCAGCAGCAGGGAACAGGCGTGGGAGCAGTACTTC.

The J gene is TRBJ2-7, the V gene TRBV27, with 9 bases lining up with TRBD2. Trimming took 6 bases from V and 2 from J; bases not matched to a gene: 8. The CDR3 totals 15 residues. CDR1 MNHEY and CDR2 SMNVEV come from the germline V gene (reference sequence). Here the CDR3 reads CASSSTSGKTYEQYF. Here the CDR3 DNA reads TGTGCCAGCAGCTCGACTAGCGGAAAAACCTACGAGCAGTACTTC.

This clone has more than one count but fewer than ten. The chain couples TRBV18 to TRBJ1-1; 7 nucleotides align to TRBD1. Looked up from germline, CDR1 is KGHSH and CDR2 is LQKENI. The CDR3 totals 16 residues. The V and J ends lost 0 bases and 10 bases, in that order; junction bases with no gene match: 14. The CDR3 protein is CASSPPGQRVPMGAFF. The DNA of the CDR3 is TGTGCCAGCTCACCACCGGGACAGAGGGTCCCTATGGGAGCTTTCTTT.

The V and J genes are TRBV11-2 and TRBJ1-4; no reliable D call. Germline values: CDR1 SGHAT, CDR2 FQNNGV. Trimming left V 1 base short and J 2 bases short, with 5 bases between. The CDR3 consists of 14 residues. The CDR3 coding sequence is TGTGCCAGCAGCTTAGGGGTTACTAATGAAAAACTGTTTTTT. It encodes CASSLGVTNEKLFF.

This clone has more than one count but fewer than ten. V usage is TRBV2 and J usage is TRBJ1-4; TRBD1 might be the D (6 bases). Germline values: CDR1 SNHLY, CDR2 FYNNEI. Trimming removed 5 bases from V and 5 bases from J, with 6 bases in between. The CDR3 runs 12 residues. The CDR3 is CASSTGNEKLFF. The CDR3 DNA reads TGTGCCAGCAGTACAGGGAATGAAAAACTGTTTTTT. The whole variable domain, remainder taken from reference TRBV2 and TRBJ1-4, is EPEVTQTPSHQVTQMGQEVILRCVPISNHLYFYWYRQILGQKVEFLVSFYNNEISEKSEIFDDQFSVERPDGSNFTLKIRSTKLEDSAMYFCASSTGNEKLFFGSGTQLSVL.

The chain combines TRBV5-1 with TRBJ2-2; D is tentatively TRBD1 or TRBD2 (6 bases each). This CDR3 is 17 amino acids long. Per the germline V gene, CDR1 is SGHRS and CDR2 is YFSETQ. Trimming pared 2 bases from V and 4 bases from J, leaving 18 bases between. DNA for the CDR3: TGCGCCAGCAGCTTCACCCAGGGGCGGGGTGTCACCGGGGAGCTGTTTTTT. Its protein product is CASSFTQGRGVTGELFF.

A single count supports this clone. The chain combines TRBV5-1 with TRBJ2-5; 11 bases are shared with TRBD2. J gave up 1 base and V 4 bases, and 6 bases lay outside the gene matches. Germline V gene data show CDR1 as SGHRS and CDR2 as YFSETQ. The CDR3 has 16 amino acids. The CDR3 DNA follows: TGCGCCAGCAGCGTGGGACTAGCGGACCCCCAAGAGACCCAGTACTTC. Protein: CASSVGLADPQETQYF.

The chain couples TRBV28 to TRBJ1-2; 8 nucleotides line up with TRBD1. Germline trimming cut 5 bases from V and 4 bases from J; bases unmatched to any gene: 18. The length of the CDR3 is 18 residues. Germline V gene lookup returns CDR1 MDHEN and CDR2 SYDVKM. The CDR3 region is CASSATAGGYRGVYGYTF. CDR3 bases: TGTGCCAGCAGTGCAACCGCCGGTGGGTACAGGGGGGTCTATGGCTACACCTTC.

The genes are TRBV5-8 and TRBJ1-2; D gene ambiguous. Germline loops: CDR1 SGHTS, CDR2 YDEGEE. This CDR3 comprises 13 residues. V gave up 5 bases and J gave up 7 bases, with 15 bases separating them. This chain's CDR3 is CASRARGWGGYTF. CDR3 sequence (DNA): TGTGCCAGCAGGGCCCGGGGTTGGGGTGGCTACACCTTC.

The chain combines TRBV6-4 with TRBJ2-1, with a possible D match to TRBD1 (5 bases). From germline, CDR1 is MRHNA and CDR2 SNTAGT. The CDR3 contains 14 residues. V gave up 5 bases and J gave up 1 base, with 9 bases separating them. CDR3 DNA: TGTGCCAGCAGTCCGGACACGTCCTACAATGAGCAGTTCTTC. Protein sequence: CASSPDTSYNEQFF.

The chain joins TRBV7-8 to TRBJ2-3; 8 bases are shared with TRBD2. Germline CDR1 reads SGHVS; CDR2 reads FQNEAQ. V was clipped by 4 bases and J by 0 bases; unmatched bases: 3. The CDR3 runs 15 residues. The CDR3 DNA is TGTGCCAGCAGCTCAGCTAGCGGGAGCACAGATACGCAGTATTTT. It yields the protein CASSSASGSTDTQYF.

V gene TRBV28 combines with J gene TRBJ1-2, with TRBD1 as a possible D gene (5 bases). There are 16 residues in the CDR3. Trimming took off 0 bases at V and 0 bases at J, with 11 bases between the two ends. Looked up from germline, CDR1 is MDHEN and CDR2 is SYDVKM. CDR3 amino acids: CASSLWGPAANYGYTF. CDR3 in DNA: TGTGCCAGCAGTTTATGGGGACCGGCGGCTAACTATGGCTACACCTTC.

V usage is TRBV6-5 and J usage is TRBJ2-1; D gene ambiguous. Trimming stripped 0 bases from V and 4 bases from J, with 10 bases between. CDR1 is MNHEY, CDR2 SVGAGI, per germline. The CDR3 covers 15 residues. The chain's CDR3 is CASSYSVAAYNEQFF. DNA of the CDR3: TGTGCCAGCAGTTACTCGGTTGCGGCGTACAATGAGCAGTTCTTC.

J is TRBJ2-1 and V is TRBV6-1; TRBD2 matches 9 bases. The ends lost 6 bases at V and 3 bases at J; junction bases unmatched: 3. Per germline, CDR1 MNHNS and CDR2 SASEGT. CDR3 length: 14 residues. The CDR3 sequence: CASSRTSDYNEQFF. The DNA of the CDR3 is TGTGCCAGCAGCAGGACTAGCGACTACAATGAGCAGTTCTTC.

This chain connects TRBV30 to TRBJ1-5, with unresolved D. The germline V and J ends were trimmed by 0 bases and 0 bases, with 6 bases remaining between them. The CDR3 is 14 residues long. Germline V gene data show CDR1 as GTSNPN and CDR2 as SVGIG (reference sequence). The CDR3 DNA sequence: TGTGCCTGGAGTGTACGCAGTAGCAATCAGCCCCAGCATTTT. Its protein is CAWSVRSSNQPQHF. Complete variable domain (other parts from reference TRBV30 and TRBJ1-5): SQTIHQWPATLVQPVGSPLSLECTVEGTSNPNLYWYRQAAGRGLQLLFYSVGIGQISSEVPQNLSASRPQDRQFILSSKKLLLSDSGFYLCAWSVRSSNQPQHFGDGTRLSIL.

J is TRBJ2-2 and V is TRBV7-2; 7 nucleotides line up with TRBD2. CDR1 and CDR2 (germline): SGHTA, FQGNSA. The ends lost 3 bases at V and 0 bases at J; junction bases unmatched: 4. The CDR3 runs 16 residues. For the CDR3, the DNA is TGTGCCAGCAGCTTCGTAGGGACTACGAACACCGGGGAGCTGTTTTTT. Its protein is CASSFVGTTNTGELFF.

The gene calls are TRBV4-3 and TRBJ1-3, with D uncertain. V gave up 0 bases and J gave up 2 bases, with 8 bases separating them. Per the germline V gene, CDR1 is LGHNA and CDR2 is YSLEER. The CDR3 is 15 residues long. This CDR3 is CASSQDGVTGNTIYF. The CDR3 DNA reads TGCGCCAGCAGCCAAGATGGGGTAACTGGAAACACCATATATTTT.

V gene TRBV7-9 combines with J gene TRBJ1-2; TRBD1 might be the D (5 bases). CDR1 and CDR2 (germline): SEHNR, FQNEAQ (reference sequence). Trimming removed 3 bases from V and 5 bases from J, with 19 bases in between. The CDR3 sequence is 16 residues long. CDR3 nucleotide sequence: TGTGCCAGCAGCTTGGGGTTGGCAGGGAAAGAGTATGGCTACACCTTC. It encodes CASSLGLAGKEYGYTF.

The chain employs TRBV19 and TRBJ2-1; 8 bases map to TRBD1. CDR1 is LNHDA and CDR2 is SQIVND in the germline V gene (reference sequence). CDR3 length equals 18 residues. V was pared by 5 bases and J by 9 bases, with 21 bases of the junction left unmatched. As DNA, the CDR3 is TGTGCCAGTAGTCCCAACGGACAGGGCTATCGAGTTAGCAGTGAGCAGTTCTTC. It translates to CASSPNGQGYRVSSEQFF.

This clone was recorded a few times. This CDR3 is also generated by other DNA sequences in the sample. The V gene is TRBV25-1, the J gene TRBJ1-3; D call uncertain. CDR3 length equals 12 residues. The V gene's germline CDR1 is MGHDK and CDR2 SYGVNS. Trimming left V 1 base short and J 4 bases short, with 2 bases between. The CDR3 DNA sequence: TGTGCCAGCAGTGAATCCGGAAACACCATATATTTT. Protein sequence: CASSESGNTIYF.

This chain links TRBV5-1 with TRBJ2-1; 12 bases align to TRBD2. CDR3 length equals 17 residues. The germline V gene encodes CDR1 SGHRS and CDR2 YFSETQ. J gave up 10 bases and V 3 bases, and 14 bases lay outside the gene matches. CDR3 region: CASSSREGLAGDWEQFF. The CDR3 DNA follows: TGCGCCAGCAGCTCGAGAGAGGGACTAGCGGGCGATTGGGAGCAGTTCTTC.

The gene calls are TRBV10-3 and TRBJ2-5; D remains ambiguous. CDR3 length: 13 amino acids. Germline CDR1 reads ENHRY; CDR2 reads SYGVKD. V dropped 3 bases and J dropped 1 base, with 6 bases sitting between them. CDR3 amino acids: CAISDGSQETQYF. In nucleotides, the CDR3 is TGTGCCATCAGTGACGGCAGCCAAGAGACCCAGTACTTC.

The chain combines TRBV6-5 with TRBJ2-1; TRBD1 or TRBD2 may be the D gene (5 bases each). V gave up 6 bases and J gave up 2 bases, with 11 bases separating them. CDR3 size: 14 residues. Germline lookup yields CDR1 MNHEY and CDR2 SVGAGI. In DNA, the CDR3 is TGTGCCAGCAGCCCGGGACCTACCTACAATGAGCAGTTCTTC. Protein: CASSPGPTYNEQFF.

This rearrangement joins TRBV7-8 to TRBJ1-2; TRBD1 matches at 7 bases. The ends lost 0 bases at V and 8 bases at J; junction bases unmatched: 12. This CDR3 has 16 residues. CDR1 is SGHVS and CDR2 is FQNEAQ in the germline V gene. This CDR3 is CASSLAKSTGAGGYTF. CDR3 DNA sequence: TGTGCCAGCAGCTTAGCGAAGTCTACAGGGGCGGGAGGCTACACCTTC.